The subject of this entry is one T cell receptor beta chain. This record belongs to a study of blood T cell repertoires in COVID-19. Study details: Whether acute or convalescent, the COVID-19 samples came from the United States, Italy and Spain. From T cells, B-cell-depleted T cells, or PBMCs came the material, which was cDNA or gDNA.

Original handling: Cell counts per sample came from amplifying reference gene primers. Sequenced by immunoSEQ multiplex PCR; TCRdb stores in-frame clones only, minus some. V, J and clone size were drawn from that table, and D and trimming were deduced from the DNA. The sample shows over 120,000 clones, roughly 84% of them seen only once. J was trimmed by 0 bases and V by 0 bases; bases with no gene match: 4. Germline lookup yields CDR1 MNHEY and CDR2 SVGEGT. This CDR3 is 17 amino acids long. The rearrangement links TRBV6-2 or TRBV6-3 to TRBJ2-1; the match to TRBD2 covers 8 bases. The sample comprised peripheral blood. This receptor was obtained from a human donor in a cohort sampled during active COVID-19. The CDR3 sequence is CASSYSRGTSSYNEQFF. CDR3 DNA sequence: TGTGCCAGCAGTTACTCGAGAGGGACTAGCTCCTACAATGAGCAGTTCTTC.